This TCR beta chain was identified during a study of OX40 agonist ivuxolimab in advanced cancers. Context from the whole study: The costimulatory receptor OX40 (CD134) was targeted by ivuxolimab, a fully human IgG2 agonistic monoclonal antibody. Of the roughly 50 dose-escalation patients, hepatocellular carcinoma was present in about 19, melanoma in some 15, renal cell carcinoma in 9 and head and neck cancer in 9. A male proportion of under 85% and a mean age of 60 years, ranging from 23 to 79, were recorded for the dose-escalation cohort. Partial responses occurred in three dose-escalation patients, of whom one had hepatocellular carcinoma and two had cutaneous melanoma. The paper covers the monotherapy dose-escalation part of the phase I ivuxolimab trial, which included N of about 51 patients. Patients were allowed to have had prior anti-PD-1, anti-PD-L1 or anti-CTLA-4 therapy, and 40% of the dose-escalation patients had been treated with checkpoint inhibitors. Intravenous ivuxolimab was administered to patients every 2 weeks at six dose levels: 0.01, 0.1, 0.3, 1.5, 3 and 10 mg/kg. The purpose of peripheral TCRbeta sequencing was to test whether ivuxolimab changed TCR sequence diversity and led to clonal T-cell expansion. Study-wide findings and limitations: Antigen specificity was not determined for the clonally expanded peripheral T cells. At doses from 0.1 to 3.0 mg/kg, clonal expansion was seen in both CD4+ and CD8+ blood T cells between baseline and week 6. In the 0.1-3.0 mg/kg groups, partial responders were among the patients with the lowest normalized peripheral clonal expansion, particularly in CD8+ T cells. Low levels of normalized T-cell clonal expansion were also seen in some nonresponding patients. After ivuxolimab, more expanded clones were found on average in CD8+ T cells than in CD4+ T cells.

In regard to this clone: What antigen it recognizes has not been identified. No per-base quality is available; no much larger clone lies one base away.

For sequencing of the TCRbeta CDR3 region, genomic DNA was extracted from the sorted cells. TCRbeta CDR3 regions were sequenced using the immunoSEQ Assay. The immuneACCESS repertoire file appears here via TCRdb, limited to in-frame rearrangements. These files lack a portion of the clones; in checked studies, under half of the deficit traces to unresolved V genes, and the cause of the others is not known. This sample comprises tens of thousands of clones, about nine tenths of them detected only once. The ten largest make up roughly 17% of the sample. The trial excluded patients who had a history of autoimmune disease or who were on systemic immunosuppression. Peripheral blood for TCR sequencing was collected from all dose cohorts at baseline, on cycle 4 day 1, and on cycle 7 day 1. Samples were obtained from an open-label, multicenter, first-in-human phase I dose-escalation trial of ivuxolimab. Adults with locally advanced or metastatic melanoma, renal cell carcinoma, hepatocellular carcinoma or head and neck squamous cell carcinoma were enrolled in the trial. Before TCR sequencing, CD4+ T cells and CD8+ T cells from peripheral blood were sorted into separate populations.

The sample consisted of CD4+ or CD8+ T cells sorted from blood, taken in a trial of the OX40 agonist ivuxolimab. The receptor's source is an adult with an advanced solid tumor such as melanoma, head and neck, liver or kidney cancer.

The DNA sequence is given as TGTGCCAGCAGTTACGACGGGGGGGGTCCCCTCGGCTACACCTTC. Its protein is CASSYDGGGPLGYTF. The rearranged segments are TRBV6-5 and TRBJ1-2, and possibly TRBD1, on 5 matching bases. Trimming takes 2 bases from V and 8 bases from J, and the germline ends sit 18 bases apart. Looking up the germline V gene yields CDR1 MNHEY and CDR2 SVGAGI. Measured from the cysteine to the phenylalanine, the CDR3 is 15 residues long. The CDR3 DNA has 45 bases and is translated from base 1.